These 4 T cell receptor beta chains were sequenced from one sample in a study of early T cells in non-severe SARS-CoV-2 infection. TCRdb called the 5' RACE reads again in MiXCR, with one record for every CDR3 protein. The sample shows more than 20,000 distinct CDR3 sequences, roughly 3.5% of them seen only once. The sequencing input was whole blood. The receptors were sampled from an adult who was a healthcare worker with PCR-confirmed SARS-CoV-2 infection or an uninfected control (not recorded which).

This clonotype showed up many times. The chain recombines TRBV5-1 with TRBJ1-1, with a weak D call TRBD1 (5 bases). This CDR3 has 14 residues. Germline V CDR1 and CDR2: SGHRS, YFSETQ. Trimming pared 0 bases from V and 4 bases from J, leaving 10 bases between. The CDR3 spells CASSLEGYGTEAFF. In DNA, the CDR3 is TGCGCCAGCAGCTTGGAGGGGTACGGCACTGAAGCTTTCTTT.

The chain combines TRBV6-5 with TRBJ1-2; possible D gene TRBD1, 5 bases. The V and J ends lost 5 bases and 4 bases respectively, with 11 bases between them. Per the germline V gene, CDR1 is MNHEY and CDR2 is SVGAGI. There are 13 residues in the CDR3. CDR3 nucleotide sequence: TGTGCCAGCAGTCTTGACAGCGGCTATGGCTACACCTTC. Its protein is CASSLDSGYGYTF.

This clonotype was seen at least ten times. A read error may account for a junction end that differs from germline. The J gene is TRBJ1-3, the V gene TRBV5-4, with D possibly being TRBD1 (6 bases). In germline, CDR1 is SGHNT, CDR2 YYREEE (reference sequence). The CDR3 runs 15 residues. In DNA form, the CDR3 reads TGTGCCAGCAGCTTGACAGGGTTCTCTGAAAACACCATATATTTT. It encodes CASSLTGFSENTIYF.

This clonotype was observed at least ten times. Its ends do not fully match the called genes, so a read error is possible. The V call is TRBV7-2, the J call TRBJ2-3; 9 nucleotides align to TRBD1. CDR1 is SGHTA, CDR2 FQGNSA, per germline. The CDR3 runs 13 residues. CDR3 nucleotide sequence: TGTGCCAGCAGCTTGGGACAGGGCTTAAGGGGGCCGTTT. Protein sequence: CASSLGQGLRGPF.